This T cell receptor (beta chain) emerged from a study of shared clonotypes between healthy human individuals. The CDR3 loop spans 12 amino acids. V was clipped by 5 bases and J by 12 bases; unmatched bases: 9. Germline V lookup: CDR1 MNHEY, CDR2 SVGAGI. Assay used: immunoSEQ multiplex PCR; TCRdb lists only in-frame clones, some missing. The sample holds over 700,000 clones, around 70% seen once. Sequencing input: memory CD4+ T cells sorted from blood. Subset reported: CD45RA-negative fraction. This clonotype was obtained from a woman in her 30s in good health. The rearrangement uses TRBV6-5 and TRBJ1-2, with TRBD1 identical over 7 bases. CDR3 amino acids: CASSDMTGSDTF. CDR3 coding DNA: TGTGCCAGCAGTGATATGACAGGGTCTGACACCTTC.